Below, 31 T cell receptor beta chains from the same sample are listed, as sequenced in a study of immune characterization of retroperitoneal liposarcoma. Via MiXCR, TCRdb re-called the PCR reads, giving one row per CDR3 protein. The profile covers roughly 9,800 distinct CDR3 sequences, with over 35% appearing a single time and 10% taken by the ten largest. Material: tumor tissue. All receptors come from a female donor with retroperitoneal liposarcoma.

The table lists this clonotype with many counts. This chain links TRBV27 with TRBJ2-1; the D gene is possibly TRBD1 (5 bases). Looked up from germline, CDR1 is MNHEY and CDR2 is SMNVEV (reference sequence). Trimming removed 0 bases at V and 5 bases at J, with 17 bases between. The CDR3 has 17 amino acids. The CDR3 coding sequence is TGTGCCAGCAGTTTATCGGTGGGGCAGGGCCTTAACAATGAGCAGTTCTTC. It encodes CASSLSVGQGLNNEQFF.

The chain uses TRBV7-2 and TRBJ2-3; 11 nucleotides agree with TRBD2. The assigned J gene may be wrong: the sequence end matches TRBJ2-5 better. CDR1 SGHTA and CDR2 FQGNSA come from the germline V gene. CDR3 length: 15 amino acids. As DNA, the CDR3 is TGTGCCAGCAGCCAACCTAGCGGGAGGACTCCAACCCAGTACTTC. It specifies CASSQPSGRTPTQYF.

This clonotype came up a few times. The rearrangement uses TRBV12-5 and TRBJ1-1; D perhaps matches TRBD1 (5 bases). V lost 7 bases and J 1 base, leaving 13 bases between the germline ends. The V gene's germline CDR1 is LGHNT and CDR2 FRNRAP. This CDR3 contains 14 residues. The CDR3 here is CASALGTANTEAFF. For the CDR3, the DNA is TGTGCTAGTGCCCTAGGGACGGCGAACACTGAAGCTTTCTTT. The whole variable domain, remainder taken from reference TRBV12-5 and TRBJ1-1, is DARVTQTPRHKVTEMGQEVTMRCQPILGHNTVFWYRQTMMQGLELLAYFRNRAPLDDSGMPKDRFSAEMPDATLATLKIQPSEPRDSAVYFCASALGTANTEAFFGQGTRLTVV.

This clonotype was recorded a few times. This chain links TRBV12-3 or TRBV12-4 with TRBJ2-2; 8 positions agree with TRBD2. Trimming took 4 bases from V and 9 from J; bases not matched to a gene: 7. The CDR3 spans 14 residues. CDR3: CASSSPGGGRELFF. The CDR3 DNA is TGTGCCAGCAGTTCCCCCGGGGGGGGCCGGGAGCTGTTTTTT.

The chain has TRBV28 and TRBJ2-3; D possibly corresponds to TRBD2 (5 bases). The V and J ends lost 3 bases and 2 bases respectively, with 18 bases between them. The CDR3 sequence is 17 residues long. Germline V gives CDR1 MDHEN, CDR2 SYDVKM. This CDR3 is CASSLGKVALTTDTQYF. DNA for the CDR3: TGTGCCAGCAGTTTGGGAAAGGTAGCGCTTACCACAGATACGCAGTATTTT.

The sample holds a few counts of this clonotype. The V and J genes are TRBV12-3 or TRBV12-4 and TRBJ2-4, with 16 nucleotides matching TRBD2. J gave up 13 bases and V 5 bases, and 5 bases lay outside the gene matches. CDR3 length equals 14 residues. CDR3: CASSGTSGRVEQYF. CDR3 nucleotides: TGTGCCAGCAGTGGGACTAGCGGGAGGGTTGAGCAGTACTTC.

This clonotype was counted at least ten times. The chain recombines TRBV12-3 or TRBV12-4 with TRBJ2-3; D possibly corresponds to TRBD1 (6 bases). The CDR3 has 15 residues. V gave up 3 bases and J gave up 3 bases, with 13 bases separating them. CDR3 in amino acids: CASSFRGRSTDTQYF. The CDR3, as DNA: TGTGCCAGCAGTTTCAGGGGAAGGAGTACAGATACGCAGTATTTT.

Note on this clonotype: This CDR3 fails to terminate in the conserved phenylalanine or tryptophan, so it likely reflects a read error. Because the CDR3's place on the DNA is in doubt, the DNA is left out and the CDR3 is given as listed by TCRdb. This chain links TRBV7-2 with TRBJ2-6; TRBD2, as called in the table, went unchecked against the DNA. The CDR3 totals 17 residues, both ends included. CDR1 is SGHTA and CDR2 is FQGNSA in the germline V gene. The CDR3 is CASSLGTSTYNEQFFGP.

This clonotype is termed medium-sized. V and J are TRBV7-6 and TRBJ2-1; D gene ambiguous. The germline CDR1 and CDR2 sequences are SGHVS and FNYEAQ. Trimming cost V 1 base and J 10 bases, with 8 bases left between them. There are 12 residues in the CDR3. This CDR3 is CASSLVSYEQFF. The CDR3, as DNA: TGTGCCAGCAGCTTAGTTTCCTACGAGCAGTTCTTC. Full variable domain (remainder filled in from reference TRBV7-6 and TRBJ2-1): GAGVSQSPRYKVTKRGQDVALRCDPISGHVSLYWYRQALGQGPEFLTYFNYEAQQDKSGLPNDRFSAERPEGSISTLTIQRTEQRDSAMYRCASSLVSYEQFFGPGTRLTVL.

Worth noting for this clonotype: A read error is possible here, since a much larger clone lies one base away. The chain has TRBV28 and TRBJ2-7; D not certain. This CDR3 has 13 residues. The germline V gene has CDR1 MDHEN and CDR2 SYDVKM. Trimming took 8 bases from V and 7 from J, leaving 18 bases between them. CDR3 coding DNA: TGTGCCAGCTCAAAAAGGAGTAGGATAGAGCAGTACTTC. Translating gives CASSKRSRIEQYF.

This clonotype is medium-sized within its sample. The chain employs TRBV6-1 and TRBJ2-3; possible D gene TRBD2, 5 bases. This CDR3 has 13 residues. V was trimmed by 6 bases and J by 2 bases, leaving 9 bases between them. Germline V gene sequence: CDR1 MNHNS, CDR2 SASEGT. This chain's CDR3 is CASSRDITDTQYF. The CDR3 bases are TGTGCCAGCAGCCGGGATATCACAGATACGCAGTATTTT.

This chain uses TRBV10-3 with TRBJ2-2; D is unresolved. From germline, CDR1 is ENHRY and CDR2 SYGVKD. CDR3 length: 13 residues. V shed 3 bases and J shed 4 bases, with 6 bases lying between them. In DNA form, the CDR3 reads TGTGCCATCAGTGATTGGAGCACCGGGGAGCTGTTTTTT. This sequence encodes CAISDWSTGELFF.

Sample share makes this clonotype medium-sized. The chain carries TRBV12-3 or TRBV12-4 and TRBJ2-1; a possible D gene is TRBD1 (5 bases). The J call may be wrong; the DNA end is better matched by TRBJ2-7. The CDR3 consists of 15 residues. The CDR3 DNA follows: TGTGCCAGCAGTCTAGGGGTCAGCCACGACAATGAGCAGTACTTC. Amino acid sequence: CASSLGVSHDNEQYF.

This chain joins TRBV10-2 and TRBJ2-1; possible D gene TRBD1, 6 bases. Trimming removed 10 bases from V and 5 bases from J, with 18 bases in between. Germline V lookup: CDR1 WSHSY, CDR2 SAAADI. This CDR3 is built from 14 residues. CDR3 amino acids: CATISQGPNNEQFF. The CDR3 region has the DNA TGCGCCACTATTAGCCAGGGGCCCAACAATGAGCAGTTCTTC.

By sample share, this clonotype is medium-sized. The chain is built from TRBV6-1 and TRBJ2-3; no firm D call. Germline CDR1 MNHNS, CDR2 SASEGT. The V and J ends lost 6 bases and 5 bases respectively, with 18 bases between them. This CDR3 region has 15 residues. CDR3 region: CASSLRRTEQDTQYF. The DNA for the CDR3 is TGTGCCAGCAGCCTTAGACGGACGGAGCAAGATACGCAGTATTTT.

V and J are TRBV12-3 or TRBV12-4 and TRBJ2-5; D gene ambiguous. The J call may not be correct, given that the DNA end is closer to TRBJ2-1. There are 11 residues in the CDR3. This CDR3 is CASSYNTEQFF. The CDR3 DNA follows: TGTGCCAGCAGTTACAACACTGAGCAGTTCTTC.

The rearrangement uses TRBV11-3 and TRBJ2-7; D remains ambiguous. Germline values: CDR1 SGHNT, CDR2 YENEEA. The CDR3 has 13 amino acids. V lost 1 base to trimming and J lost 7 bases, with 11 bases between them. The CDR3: CASSLGVGNEQYF. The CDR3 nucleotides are TGTGCCAGCAGCTTAGGAGTAGGCAATGAGCAGTACTTC.

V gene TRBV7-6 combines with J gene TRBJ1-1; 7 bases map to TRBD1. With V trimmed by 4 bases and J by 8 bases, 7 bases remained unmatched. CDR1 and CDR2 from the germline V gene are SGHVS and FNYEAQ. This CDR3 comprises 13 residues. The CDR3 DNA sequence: TGTGCCAGCAGCTCTCACAGGGGAGCAGAAGCTTTCTTT. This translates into CASSSHRGAEAFF.

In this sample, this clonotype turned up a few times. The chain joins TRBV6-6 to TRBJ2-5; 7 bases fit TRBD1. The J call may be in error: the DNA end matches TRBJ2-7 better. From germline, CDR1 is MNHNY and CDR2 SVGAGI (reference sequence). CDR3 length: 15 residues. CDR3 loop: CASSFQPRTGSEQYF. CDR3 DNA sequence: TGTGCCAGCAGTTTCCAACCCCGGACAGGTTCCGAGCAGTACTTC.

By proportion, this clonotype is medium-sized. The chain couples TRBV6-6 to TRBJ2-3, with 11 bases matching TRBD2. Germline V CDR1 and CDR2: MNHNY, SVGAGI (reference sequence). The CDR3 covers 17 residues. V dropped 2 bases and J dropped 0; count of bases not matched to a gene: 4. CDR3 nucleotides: TGTGCCAGCAGTTACACTAGCGGGGGTGCTAGCACAGATACGCAGTATTTT. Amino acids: CASSYTSGGASTDTQYF.

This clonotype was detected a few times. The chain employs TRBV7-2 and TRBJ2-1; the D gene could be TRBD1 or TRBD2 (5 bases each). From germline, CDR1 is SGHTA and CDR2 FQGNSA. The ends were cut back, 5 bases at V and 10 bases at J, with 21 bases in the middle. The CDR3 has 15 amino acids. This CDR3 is CASSPGAGSSYEQFF. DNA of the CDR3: TGTGCCAGCAGCCCTGGGGCAGGGAGCTCCTACGAGCAGTTCTTC.

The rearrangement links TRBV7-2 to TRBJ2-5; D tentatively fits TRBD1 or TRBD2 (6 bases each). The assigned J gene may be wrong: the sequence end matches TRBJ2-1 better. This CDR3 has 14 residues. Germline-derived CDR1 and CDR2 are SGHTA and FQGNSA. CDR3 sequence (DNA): TGTGCCAGCAGCTTTGGGGGGCTAGGGAATGAGCAGTTCTTC. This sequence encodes CASSFGGLGNEQFF.

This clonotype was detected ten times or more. Here the CDR3 reads CASSYSAGALQETQYF. The CDR3 coding sequence is TGTGCCAGCAGTTACTCGGCCGGGGCTCTCCAAGAGACCCAGTACTTC. J is TRBJ2-5 and V is TRBV6-6; D assignment may be TRBD1 or TRBD2 (5 bases each). Germline V CDR1 and CDR2: MNHNY, SVGAGI (reference sequence). The CDR3 has 16 amino acids. The V and J ends lost 0 bases and 1 base respectively, with 12 bases between them.

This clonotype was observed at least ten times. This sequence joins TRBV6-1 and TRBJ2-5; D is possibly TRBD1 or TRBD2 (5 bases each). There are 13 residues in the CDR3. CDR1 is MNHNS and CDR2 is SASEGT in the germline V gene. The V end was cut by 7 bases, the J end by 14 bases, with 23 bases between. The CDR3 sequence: CASTLNGVAGRYF. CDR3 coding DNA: TGTGCCAGCACTCTGAACGGGGTGGCAGGGCGATACTTC.

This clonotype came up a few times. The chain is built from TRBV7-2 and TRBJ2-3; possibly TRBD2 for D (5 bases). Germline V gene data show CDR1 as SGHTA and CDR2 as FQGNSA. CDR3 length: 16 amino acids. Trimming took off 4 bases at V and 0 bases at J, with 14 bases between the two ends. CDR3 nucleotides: TGTGCCAGCAGCTCCCACCGAGGGTATAGCACAGATACGCAGTATTTT. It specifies CASSSHRGYSTDTQYF. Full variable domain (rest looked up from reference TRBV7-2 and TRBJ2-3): GAGVSQSPSNKVTEKGKDVELRCDPISGHTALYWYRQSLGQGLEFLIYFQGNSAPDKSGLPSDRFSAERTGGSVSTLTIQRTQQEDSAVYLCASSSHRGYSTDTQYFGPGTRLTVL.

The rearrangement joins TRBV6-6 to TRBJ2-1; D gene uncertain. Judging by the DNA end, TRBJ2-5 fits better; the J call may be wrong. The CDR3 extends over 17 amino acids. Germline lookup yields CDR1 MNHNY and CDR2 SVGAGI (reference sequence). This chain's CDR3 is CASSYSALRVLSETQYF. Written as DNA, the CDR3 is TGTGCCAGCAGTTACTCTGCCTTAAGGGTGCTGTCGGAGACCCAGTACTTC.

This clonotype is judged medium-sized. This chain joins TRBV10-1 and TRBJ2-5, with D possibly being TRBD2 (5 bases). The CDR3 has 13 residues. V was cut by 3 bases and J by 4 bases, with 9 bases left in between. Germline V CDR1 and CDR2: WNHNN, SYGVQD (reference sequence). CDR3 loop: CASSDSAGETQYF. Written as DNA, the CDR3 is TGCGCCAGCAGTGATTCTGCGGGAGAGACCCAGTACTTC.

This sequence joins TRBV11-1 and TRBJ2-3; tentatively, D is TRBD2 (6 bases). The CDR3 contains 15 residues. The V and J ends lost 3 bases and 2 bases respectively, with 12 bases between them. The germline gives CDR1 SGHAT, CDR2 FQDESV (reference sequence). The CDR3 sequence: CASSFWRDPTDTQYF. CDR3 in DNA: TGTGCCAGCAGCTTCTGGCGGGACCCCACAGATACGCAGTATTTT.

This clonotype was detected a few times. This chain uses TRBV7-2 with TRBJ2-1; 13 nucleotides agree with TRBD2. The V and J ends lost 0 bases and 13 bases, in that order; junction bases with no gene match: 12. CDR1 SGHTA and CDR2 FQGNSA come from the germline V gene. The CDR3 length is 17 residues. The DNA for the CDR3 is TGTGCCAGCAGCTTAGCGCGACTAGCGGGGGGTGGGGAGACCCAGTTCTTC. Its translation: CASSLARLAGGGETQFF.

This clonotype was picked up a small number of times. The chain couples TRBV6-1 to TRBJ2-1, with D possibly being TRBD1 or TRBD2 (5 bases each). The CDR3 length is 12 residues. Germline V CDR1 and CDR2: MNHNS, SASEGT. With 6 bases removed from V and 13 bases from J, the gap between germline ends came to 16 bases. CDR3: CASSRGQETQFF. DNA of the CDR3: TGTGCCAGCAGCCGGGGCCAAGAGACCCAGTTCTTC.

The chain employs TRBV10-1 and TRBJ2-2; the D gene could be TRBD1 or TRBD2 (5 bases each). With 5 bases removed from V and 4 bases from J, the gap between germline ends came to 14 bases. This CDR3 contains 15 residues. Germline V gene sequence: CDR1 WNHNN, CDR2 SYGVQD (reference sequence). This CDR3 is CASSTLRGSTGELFF. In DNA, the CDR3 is TGCGCCAGCAGTACTTTGAGGGGAAGCACCGGGGAGCTGTTTTTT.